This T cell receptor beta chain came from a study of blood T cell repertoires in COVID-19. Recruitment covered fewer than 25 US areas and drew participants whose ages spanned roughly 18 to 90 years. Which cohort a participant joined came from the clinical history participants gave. This clone showed up just once. At one end, the junction sequence differs from germline, possibly due to a read error. Germline CDR1 is MNHEY and CDR2 is SMNVEV (reference sequence). The CDR3 has 15 amino acids. In the study's own analysis: How many nucleated cells were present was estimated from reference gene primer amplification. Repertoires were generated with immunoSEQ multiplex PCR, while TCRdb's copy carries only in-frame clones and drops some. V and J calls and clone size are as listed in that table; D and trimming were resolved from the DNA. The sample records some 100,000 clones, 70% to 90% being singletons.

The chain uses TRBV27 and TRBJ1-6; TRBD1 aligns across 8 bases. Sequencing input: PBMCs or T cells enriched from blood (not recorded which). This sequence was found in a woman aged 50 to 65 who had recovered from COVID-19. CDR3 amino acids: CASCLEWTGYSPLHF. CDR3 bases: TGTGCCAGCTGTTTGGAATGGACAGGGTATTCACCCCTCCACTTT.